This passage covers 27 T cell receptor beta chains from one sample sequenced in a study of monozygotic twins with inflammatory bowel disease. TCRdb derives one entry per CDR3 protein from the 5' RACE reads, leaving out DNA. The sample includes 150,000 to 200,000 distinct CDR3 sequences. Specimen: blood. The receptors here all came from a human donor with ulcerative colitis or Crohn's disease, or a healthy co-twin of an affected twin (not recorded which).

The chain employs TRBV2 and TRBJ1-2. CDR3 length: 14 amino acids. CDR1 is SNHLY, CDR2 FYNNEI, per germline. The CDR3 sequence is CASSEGEVNYGYTF.

The V and J genes are TRBV5-1 and TRBJ2-2. The CDR3 sequence is 15 residues long. Germline CDR1 reads SGHRS; CDR2 reads YFSETQ. CDR3 loop: CASSLAGQNTGELFF.

J is TRBJ2-3 and V is TRBV3-1; the D call of TRBD2 rests on TCRdb alone, since no DNA is present to check it. This CDR3 has 18 amino acids. The V gene's germline CDR1 is LGHDT and CDR2 YNNKEL (reference sequence). CDR3 sequence reads: CASSQAGRLVFHTDTQYF.

The chain recombines TRBV4-3 with TRBJ2-7; TCRdb returns TRBD2, unconfirmable since there is no DNA. The CDR3 sequence is 15 residues long. Germline CDR1 LGHNA, CDR2 YSLEER. CDR3 sequence reads: CASSQTYGGSGEQYF.

CDR3 protein: CASSPRQDLYNEQFF. This chain connects TRBV18 to TRBJ2-1; TCRdb designates TRBD1, a call that cannot be tested without DNA. The CDR3 runs 15 residues. CDR1 KGHSH and CDR2 LQKENI come from the germline V gene.

J is TRBJ2-1 and V is TRBV7-2; TCRdb designates TRBD2, a call that cannot be tested without DNA. Germline CDR1 SGHTA, CDR2 FQGNSA. This CDR3 region has 16 residues. The CDR3 loop reads CASSLAARSRYNEQFF.

Here the CDR3 reads CASSRLSTFNEQFF. This chain links TRBV7-9 with TRBJ2-1. This CDR3 region has 14 residues. The germline V gene encodes CDR1 SEHNR and CDR2 FQNEAQ (reference sequence).

This chain links TRBV7-9 with TRBJ2-1; no DNA is available, so the TRBD2 call from TCRdb remains unchecked. The CDR3 length is 16 residues. Per germline, CDR1 SEHNR and CDR2 FQNEAQ (reference sequence). CDR3 amino acids: CASSLLVTSGYNEQFF.

V usage is TRBV10-3 and J usage is TRBJ2-5; TCRdb picks TRBD1, but there is no DNA to check that call. The CDR3 is 13 residues long. Germline CDR1 reads ENHRY; CDR2 reads SYGVKD. CDR3 amino acids: CAISDTGQETQYF.

This chain connects TRBV3-1 to TRBJ1-6. Germline-derived CDR1 and CDR2 are LGHDT and YNNKEL (reference sequence). This CDR3 spans 13 amino acids. The CDR3: CASSQDKGSPLHF.

The V gene is TRBV5-1, the J gene TRBJ1-1; TCRdb lists TRBD1, though no DNA is available to test this call. The CDR3 has 15 residues. CDR1 and CDR2 from the germline V gene are SGHRS and YFSETQ. This CDR3 is CASAPGRWENTEAFF. Based on the CDR3 plus reference TRBV5-1 and TRBJ1-1, the full variable domain is KAGVTQTPRYLIKTRGQQVTLSCSPISGHRSVSWYQQTPGQGLQFLFEYFSETQRNKGNFPGRFSGRQFSNSRSEMNVSTLELGDSALYLCASAPGRWENTEAFFGQGTRLTVV.

CDR3 sequence reads: CSVAGTAVSYEQYF. The chain carries TRBV29-1 and TRBJ2-7; checking the TCRdb D call of TRBD2 is not possible without DNA. This CDR3 comprises 14 residues. Germline-derived CDR1 and CDR2 are SQVTM and ANQGSEA.

The CDR3 here is CASSLRGRGYNPNEQFF. The chain employs TRBV12-3 or TRBV12-4 and TRBJ2-1; TCRdb gives TRBD2 as the D gene, but with no DNA this cannot be confirmed. The CDR3 is made up of 17 amino acids.

V is TRBV3-1 and J is TRBJ2-5; the TCRdb call, TRBD2, lacks DNA for checking. The germline gives CDR1 LGHDT, CDR2 YNNKEL (reference sequence). This CDR3 comprises 15 residues. CDR3 protein: CASSPRTSEQETQYF.

The chain uses TRBV5-1 and TRBJ1-1. This CDR3 is built from 13 residues. From germline, CDR1 is SGHRS and CDR2 YFSETQ. The chain's CDR3 is CASSLGQGPEAFF.

The V and J genes are TRBV7-8 and TRBJ1-4. The CDR3 consists of 17 residues. Germline CDR1 SGHVS, CDR2 FQNEAQ. The CDR3 spells CASSWGIAGGANEKLFF.

This chain joins TRBV28 and TRBJ2-1. The germline V gene encodes CDR1 MDHEN and CDR2 SYDVKM. This CDR3 is built from 12 residues. The CDR3 sequence is CASSLKSDEQFF.

The rearrangement joins TRBV20-1 to TRBJ2-1; TCRdb's D call of TRBD2 is untestable without DNA. Germline assignment: CDR1 DFQATT and CDR2 SNEGSKA (reference sequence). The CDR3 spans 14 residues. This CDR3 is CSATLAGGNNEQFF.

V is TRBV25-1 and J is TRBJ2-7; without DNA, the TCRdb call of TRBD2 cannot be checked. CDR1 is MGHDK and CDR2 is SYGVNS in the germline V gene. The CDR3 covers 13 residues. CDR3 sequence: CASIVIGSYEQYF.

This sequence joins TRBV18 and TRBJ2-1. This CDR3 comprises 15 residues. The germline CDR1 and CDR2 sequences are KGHSH and LQKENI. CDR3 sequence reads: CASSPRGSDYNEQFF.

The chain carries TRBV6-6 and TRBJ1-2; the TCRdb call, TRBD1, lacks DNA for checking. Germline CDR1 MNHNY, CDR2 SVGAGI (reference sequence). The CDR3 runs 14 residues. The CDR3 sequence: CASIKDRGPGGYTF.

This chain links TRBV5-1 with TRBJ1-1; TCRdb selects TRBD1, and the lack of DNA leaves this call unchecked. There are 12 residues in the CDR3. The germline CDR1 and CDR2 sequences are SGHRS and YFSETQ. The CDR3 loop reads CASSWGQSEAFF. The full variable domain, its missing parts supplied by reference TRBV5-1 and TRBJ1-1, is KAGVTQTPRYLIKTRGQQVTLSCSPISGHRSVSWYQQTPGQGLQFLFEYFSETQRNKGNFPGRFSGRQFSNSRSEMNVSTLELGDSALYLCASSWGQSEAFFGQGTRLTVV.

The chain uses TRBV27 and TRBJ2-7; TCRdb gives TRBD2 as the D gene, but with no DNA this cannot be confirmed. The length of the CDR3 is 16 residues. Germline V CDR1 and CDR2: MNHEY, SMNVEV (reference sequence). The chain's CDR3 is CASSLSSGGGSYEQYF.

The chain is built from TRBV20-1 and TRBJ2-7; the D gene TCRdb calls, TRBD1, cannot be checked with no DNA. The CDR3 is 13 amino acids. CDR1 DFQATT and CDR2 SNEGSKA come from the germline V gene (reference sequence). CDR3 sequence: CSAREQGLYEQYF.

The chain couples TRBV24-1 to TRBJ1-5. Germline-derived CDR1 and CDR2 are KGHDR and SFDVKD. The CDR3 totals 13 residues. The CDR3 protein is CASQEDSNQPQHF.

The chain recombines TRBV27 with TRBJ2-2; absent DNA, TCRdb's TRBD2 call cannot be checked. Germline V gives CDR1 MNHEY, CDR2 SMNVEV (reference sequence). The CDR3 extends over 14 amino acids. CDR3 sequence reads: CASNLRGLTGELFF.

This chain joins TRBV5-5 and TRBJ2-7; the TCRdb call, TRBD2, lacks DNA for checking. CDR1 is SGHKS, CDR2 YYEKEE, per germline (reference sequence). The CDR3 totals 16 residues. The CDR3 spells CASSFVDYRSSYEQYF.